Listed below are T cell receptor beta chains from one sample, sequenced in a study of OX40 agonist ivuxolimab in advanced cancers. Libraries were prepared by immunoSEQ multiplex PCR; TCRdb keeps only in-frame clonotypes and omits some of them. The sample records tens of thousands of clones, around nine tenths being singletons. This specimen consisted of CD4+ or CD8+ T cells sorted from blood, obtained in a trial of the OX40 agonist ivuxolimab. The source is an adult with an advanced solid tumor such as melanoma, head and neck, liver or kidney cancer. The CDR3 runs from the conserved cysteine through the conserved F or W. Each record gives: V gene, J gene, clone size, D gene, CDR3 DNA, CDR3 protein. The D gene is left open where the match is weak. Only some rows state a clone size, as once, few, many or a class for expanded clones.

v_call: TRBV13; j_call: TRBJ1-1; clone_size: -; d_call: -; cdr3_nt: TGTGCCAGCAGCTTGTCGATGAACACTGAAGCTTTCTTT; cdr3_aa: CASSLSMNTEAFF
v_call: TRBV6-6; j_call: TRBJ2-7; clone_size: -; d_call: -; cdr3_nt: TGTGCCAGCAGTTCGGCTACCTCGGGGAGCTCCTACGAGCAGTACTTC; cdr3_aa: CASSSATSGSSYEQYF
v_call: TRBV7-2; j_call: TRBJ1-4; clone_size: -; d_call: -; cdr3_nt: TGTGCCAGCAGCTTAGGAAGGAATGAAAAACTGTTTTTT; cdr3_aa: CASSLGRNEKLFF
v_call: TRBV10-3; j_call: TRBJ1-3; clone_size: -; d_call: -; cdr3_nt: TGTGCCATCAAATCACAGGGTTCTGGAAACACCATATATTTT; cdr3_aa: CAIKSQGSGNTIYF
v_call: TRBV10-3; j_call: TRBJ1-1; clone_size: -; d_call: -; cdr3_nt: TGTGCCATCAGTGACCCCGCGACAGGTCTAAAAGCTTTCTTT; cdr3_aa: CAISDPATGLKAFF
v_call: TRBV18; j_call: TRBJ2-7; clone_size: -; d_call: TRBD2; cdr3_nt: TGTGCCAGCTCACCGTCACTAGCGGGAGTAAAGGTCGGACACCACGAGCAGTACTTC; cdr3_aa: CASSPSLAGVKVGHHEQYF
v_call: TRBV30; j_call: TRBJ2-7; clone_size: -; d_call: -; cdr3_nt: TGTGCCTGGAGCACGGACAGTCTGTACGAGCAGTACTTC; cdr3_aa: CAWSTDSLYEQYF
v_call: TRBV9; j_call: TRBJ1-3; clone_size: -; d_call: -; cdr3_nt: TGTGCCAGCAGCCCCCGGCTCGCAGCTTACTCTGGAAACACCATATATTTT; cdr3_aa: CASSPRLAAYSGNTIYF
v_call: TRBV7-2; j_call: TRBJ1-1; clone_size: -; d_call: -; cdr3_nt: TGTGCCAGCAGCTTAGGTTACAACACTGAAGCTTTCTTT; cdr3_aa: CASSLGYNTEAFF
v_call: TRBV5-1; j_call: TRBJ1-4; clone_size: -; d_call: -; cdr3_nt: TGCGCCAGCAGCTTGGGTGTTGGGGAAAATGAAAAACTGTTTTTT; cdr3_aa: CASSLGVGENEKLFF
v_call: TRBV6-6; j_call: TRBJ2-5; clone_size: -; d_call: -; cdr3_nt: TGTGCCACCTCCCGGGGTGCGACCCAGTACTTC; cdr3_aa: CATSRGATQYF
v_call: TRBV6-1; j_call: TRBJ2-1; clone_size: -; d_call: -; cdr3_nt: TGTGCCAGCAGTGAAGCGCGGGGCAGCTCCTACAATGAGCAGTTCTTC; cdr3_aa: CASSEARGSSYNEQFF
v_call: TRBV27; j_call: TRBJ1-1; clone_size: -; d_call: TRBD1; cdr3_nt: TGTGCCAGCAGCCGGGACAGGGACACTGAAGCTTTCTTT; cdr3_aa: CASSRDRDTEAFF
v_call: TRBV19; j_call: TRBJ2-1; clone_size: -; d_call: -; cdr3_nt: TGTGCCAGTAGTATTCTCCCGGGACTGCTCTACAATGAGCAGTTCTTC; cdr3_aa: CASSILPGLLYNEQFF
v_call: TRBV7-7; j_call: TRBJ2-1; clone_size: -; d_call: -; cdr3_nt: TGTGCTAGCTCCCCGACTCATTACAATGAGCAGTTCTTC; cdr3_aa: CASSPTHYNEQFF
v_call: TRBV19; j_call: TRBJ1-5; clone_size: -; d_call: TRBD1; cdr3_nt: TGTGCCAGTAGTGTAGGGGGACAGGGACACAATCAGCCCCAGCATTTT; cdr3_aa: CASSVGGQGHNQPQHF
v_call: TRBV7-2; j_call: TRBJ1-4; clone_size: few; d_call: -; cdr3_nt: TGTGCCAGCAGCCCCCGGACCCCTGGGGCACATGAAAAACTGTTTTTT; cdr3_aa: CASSPRTPGAHEKLFF
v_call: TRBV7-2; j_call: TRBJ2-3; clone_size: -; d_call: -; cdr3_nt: TGTGCCAGCAGCTTAGTAAGCGGAAACACAGATACGCAGTATTTT; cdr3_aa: CASSLVSGNTDTQYF
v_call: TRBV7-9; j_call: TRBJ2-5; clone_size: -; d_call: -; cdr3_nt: TGTGCCAGCAGCTTTTTTCGGTCATCGTACCAAGAGACCCAGTACTTC; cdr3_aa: CASSFFRSSYQETQYF
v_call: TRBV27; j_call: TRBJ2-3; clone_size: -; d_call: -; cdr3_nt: TGTGCCAGTATATTCTGGCTCTGGGATACAGATACGCAGTATTTT; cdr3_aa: CASIFWLWDTDTQYF
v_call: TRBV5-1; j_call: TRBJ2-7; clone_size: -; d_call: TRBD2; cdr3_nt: TGCGCCAGCAGCTTAGCTAGCGGAATCTCCTACGAGCAGTACTTC; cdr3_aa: CASSLASGISYEQYF